These 20 T cell receptor beta chains came from one sample sequenced in a study of blood T cells in healthy people across ages. The second PCR ran about 6 to 12 cycles with a sample-barcoded 5' primer and J-beta primers. TCRdb fed the 5' RACE reads into MiXCR, producing one record per CDR3 protein. The table includes 540,000 or so distinct CDR3 sequences, under 30% detected once. The sample was also reused in another study, on T cells of mothers and their children.

Material: blood. Receptors were obtained from a boy younger than 18 in good health.

This clonotype has only a few counts. The chain carries TRBV28 and TRBJ1-1; 10 positions match TRBD1. The CDR3 sequence is 18 residues long. Trimming took 2 bases from V and 1 from J; bases not matched to a gene: 10. CDR1 and CDR2 from the germline V gene are MDHEN and SYDVKM. CDR3 protein: CASSLSFFGTGENTEAFF. The CDR3 DNA reads TGTGCCAGCAGTTTAAGTTTCTTCGGGACAGGGGAGAACACTGAAGCTTTCTTT.

The J gene is TRBJ2-2, the V gene TRBV5-1; 14 bases are a match to TRBD2. After removal of 0 bases from V and 5 bases from J, the junction contained 6 bases not matched to a gene. Germline lookup yields CDR1 SGHRS and CDR2 YFSETQ. This CDR3 spans 18 amino acids. CDR3 region: CASSLGLAGGLGTGELFF. The CDR3 nucleotides are TGCGCCAGCAGCTTGGGACTAGCGGGGGGGCTTGGTACCGGGGAGCTGTTTTTT. The full variable domain, with the rest looked up from reference TRBV5-1 and TRBJ2-2, is KAGVTQTPRYLIKTRGQQVTLSCSPISGHRSVSWYQQTPGQGLQFLFEYFSETQRNKGNFPGRFSGRQFSNSRSEMNVSTLELGDSALYLCASSLGLAGGLGTGELFFGEGSRLTVL.

This clonotype has just a few counts. The chain joins TRBV20-1 to TRBJ2-7; weak D call: TRBD1 (6 bases). The germline V gene has CDR1 DFQATT and CDR2 SNEGSKA (reference sequence). The CDR3 extends over 16 amino acids. Trimming cost V 1 base and J 6 bases, with 22 bases left between them. CDR3 residues: CSARGLTGSGEGEQYF. In DNA, the CDR3 is TGCAGTGCTAGAGGTTTAACAGGGTCTGGCGAAGGCGAGCAGTACTTC.

A few counts support this clonotype. The V gene is TRBV20-1, the J gene TRBJ2-7, with TRBD2 matching over 10 bases. Germline CDR1 and CDR2: DFQATT and SNEGSKA (reference sequence). V shed 7 bases, J shed 2 bases, and the junction held 5 bases outside the gene matches. The CDR3 runs to 13 residues. CDR3 bases: TGCAGTGTTAGCGGGGGGTCCACCTACGAGCAGTACTTC. It codes for CSVSGGSTYEQYF.

Points on this clonotype: At one end, the junction sequence differs from germline, possibly due to a read error. This chain uses TRBV12-3 or TRBV12-4 with TRBJ2-3; the D is unclear. The CDR3 has 14 amino acids. The CDR3 spells CASSYGAGTDTQYF. The DNA of the CDR3 is TGCGCCAGCAGTTACGGTGCTGGCACAGATACGCAGTATTTT.

This clonotype appeared a few times. The chain employs TRBV18 and TRBJ2-3, with D possibly being TRBD2 (5 bases). Per the germline V gene, CDR1 is KGHSH and CDR2 is LQKENI. Trimming removed 0 bases from V and 2 bases from J, with 9 bases in between. CDR3 size: 15 residues. The CDR3 loop reads CASSPPRAVTDTQYF. The DNA of the CDR3 is TGTGCCAGCTCACCACCGAGGGCGGTCACAGATACGCAGTATTTT.

The rearrangement uses TRBV29-1 and TRBJ1-1; possible D gene TRBD1, 5 bases. With 2 bases removed from V and 11 bases from J, the gap between germline ends came to 18 bases. The CDR3 covers 13 residues. Germline values: CDR1 SQVTM, CDR2 ANQGSEA. CDR3 residues: CSVERLTSREAFF. The CDR3 coding sequence is TGCAGCGTTGAACGGCTCACGAGCAGGGAGGCTTTCTTT.

This clonotype was observed a handful of times. The chain is built from TRBV5-1 and TRBJ2-1; 7 bases line up with TRBD2. The germline CDR1 and CDR2 sequences are SGHRS and YFSETQ. Trimming took 1 base from V and 4 from J; bases not matched to a gene: 5. This CDR3 has 15 amino acids. Written as DNA, the CDR3 is TGCGCCAGCAGCTTGACCCCGGGACTATACAATGAGCAGTTCTTC. Translated: CASSLTPGLYNEQFF.

As to this clonotype: A read error may be the cause here, since a much bigger clone is one base away. The chain has TRBV4-2 and TRBJ2-1; the match to TRBD2 covers 13 bases. Germline CDR1 LGHNA, CDR2 YNFKEQ. The CDR3 has 17 amino acids. DNA of the CDR3: TGTGCCGGCAGCCCCTGGACTAGCGGGGGTTCGTACAATGAGCAGTTCTTC. Encoded protein: CAGSPWTSGGSYNEQFF.

This clonotype showed up many times. The V gene is TRBV27, the J gene TRBJ1-5, with D possibly being TRBD1 (5 bases). The CDR3 loop spans 12 amino acids. Trimming took 6 bases from V and 6 from J, leaving 9 bases between them. Germline lookup yields CDR1 MNHEY and CDR2 SMNVEV (reference sequence). CDR3 protein: CASSTGGQPQHF. CDR3 DNA: TGTGCCAGCAGCACAGGTGGTCAGCCCCAGCATTTT.

The chain couples TRBV29-1 to TRBJ1-1; maybe TRBD1 (6 bases). CDR3 length: 19 residues. The V gene's germline CDR1 is SQVTM and CDR2 ANQGSEA. Trimming pared 4 bases from V and 3 bases from J, leaving 30 bases between. CDR3 in amino acids: CSVGFMGLYRALGDTEAFF. CDR3 nucleotides: TGCAGCGTTGGTTTTATGGGTTTGTACAGGGCCCTCGGGGACACTGAAGCTTTCTTT.

The V and J genes are TRBV20-1 and TRBJ1-1; 8 bases are a match to TRBD1. This CDR3 has 14 amino acids. V was clipped by 2 bases and J by 6 bases; unmatched bases: 8. CDR1 and CDR2 from the germline V gene are DFQATT and SNEGSKA (reference sequence). The CDR3 DNA sequence: TGCAGTGCTAGACTGCCACAGGGGGGGTCTGAAGCTTTCTTT. This encodes CSARLPQGGSEAFF.

As to this clonotype: A much larger clone sits a single nucleotide away, making a read error possible. The chain is built from TRBV4-3 and TRBJ2-5; D not certain. Near its end, the DNA agrees better with TRBJ2-1, so the J call may be wrong. CDR3 length: 16 residues. In germline, CDR1 is LGHNA, CDR2 YSLEER. DNA of the CDR3: TGCGCCAGCAGCCGAGAAAGGACCATAATCCCCAATGAGCAGTTCTTC. Protein sequence: CASSRERTIIPNEQFF.

The chain couples TRBV6-2 or TRBV6-3 to TRBJ2-3; possibly TRBD1 for D (6 bases). The CDR3 is 14 amino acids. Germline CDR1 reads MNHEY; CDR2 reads SVGEGT. Deletions cut 10 bases from V and 1 base from J, with 15 bases between. CDR3 in amino acids: CATVRDTGTDTQYF. The CDR3 nucleotides are TGTGCCACTGTCCGGGACACCGGCACAGATACGCAGTATTTT.

This sequence joins TRBV4-1 and TRBJ2-1; 14 positions agree with TRBD2. The CDR3 length is 17 residues. Losses at the gene ends were 2 bases for V and 8 bases for J; bases not matched to a gene: 8. Germline V gene sequence: CDR1 MGHRA, CDR2 YSYEKL. CDR3 coding DNA: TGCGCCAGCAGCCAACAAGACCGACTAGCGGGAGGGGATGAGCAGTTCTTC. This codes for CASSQQDRLAGGDEQFF.

The chain links TRBV28 to TRBJ1-2; perhaps TRBD1 as D (5 bases). The CDR3 is 14 residues long. Germline V gene sequence: CDR1 MDHEN, CDR2 SYDVKM. V lost 7 bases to trimming and J lost 2 bases, with 14 bases between them. DNA of the CDR3: TGTGCCAGCATAAGAGGGGATTGGAACTATGGCTACACCTTC. Its protein is CASIRGDWNYGYTF.

In its sample, this clonotype was seen a few times. This chain links TRBV20-1 with TRBJ2-5; D not resolved. V lost 2 bases and J 1 base, leaving 11 bases between the germline ends. This CDR3 contains 14 residues. Germline CDR1 DFQATT, CDR2 SNEGSKA (reference sequence). The CDR3 sequence: CSARSPPPQETQYF. DNA for the CDR3: TGCAGTGCTAGAAGCCCGCCCCCCCAAGAGACCCAGTACTTC.

V and J are TRBV4-1 and TRBJ2-5; D is undetermined. CDR1 is MGHRA and CDR2 is YSYEKL in the germline V gene. Deletions cut 1 base from V and 1 base from J, with 7 bases between. The CDR3 contains 14 residues. The CDR3 DNA follows: TGCGCCAGCAGCCAAGTGTTGCTCCAAGAGACCCAGTACTTC. Protein sequence: CASSQVLLQETQYF.

This chain links TRBV5-6 with TRBJ2-4; D possibly uses TRBD1 or TRBD2 (6 bases each). The CDR3 is 16 amino acids. The germline gives CDR1 SGHDT, CDR2 YYEEEE. The V end lost 0 bases, the J end lost 7 bases, and 17 bases lay between the germline ends. The CDR3 loop reads CASSLVRGGGRNIQYF. In DNA form, the CDR3 reads TGTGCCAGCAGCTTGGTTAGGGGTGGGGGGCGCAACATTCAGTACTTC.

The chain is built from TRBV7-9 and TRBJ1-2; 7 nucleotides match TRBD1. Per the germline V gene, CDR1 is SEHNR and CDR2 is FQNEAQ (reference sequence). V dropped 5 bases and J dropped 8; count of bases not matched to a gene: 11. The CDR3 runs 14 residues. The CDR3 region is CASSPKPRGSGYTF. In nucleotides, the CDR3 is TGTGCCAGCAGCCCTAAACCCAGGGGGAGCGGCTACACCTTC.